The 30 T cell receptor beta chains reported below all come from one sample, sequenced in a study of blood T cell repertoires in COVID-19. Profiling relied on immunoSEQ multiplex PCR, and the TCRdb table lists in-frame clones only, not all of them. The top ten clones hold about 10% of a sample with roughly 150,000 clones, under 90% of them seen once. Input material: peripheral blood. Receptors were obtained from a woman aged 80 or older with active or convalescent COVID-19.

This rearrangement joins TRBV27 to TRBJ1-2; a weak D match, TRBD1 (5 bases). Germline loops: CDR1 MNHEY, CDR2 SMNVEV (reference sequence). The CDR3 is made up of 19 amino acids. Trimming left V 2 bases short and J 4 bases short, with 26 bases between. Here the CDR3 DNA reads TGTGCCAGCAGTTTAAGCAGGGACTCGATAAAGCTTGGGGCCTATGGCTACACCTTC. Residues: CASSLSRDSIKLGAYGYTF.

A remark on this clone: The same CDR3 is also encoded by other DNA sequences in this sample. CDR3 in DNA: TGCGCCAGCAGCCTAGGGGGAGGGGACAATGAGCAGTTCTTC. Amino acid sequence: CASSLGGGDNEQFF. This sequence joins TRBV5-1 and TRBJ2-1, with D possibly matching TRBD2 (7 bases). The V end was cut by 4 bases, the J end by 5 bases, with 13 bases between. Germline CDR1 and CDR2: SGHRS and YFSETQ. This CDR3 has 14 residues.

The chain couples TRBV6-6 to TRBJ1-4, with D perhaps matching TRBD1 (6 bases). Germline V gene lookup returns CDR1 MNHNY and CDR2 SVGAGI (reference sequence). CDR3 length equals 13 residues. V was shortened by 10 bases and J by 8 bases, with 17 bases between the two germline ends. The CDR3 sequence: CAISAPGEEKLFF. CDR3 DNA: TGTGCCATCTCAGCCCCAGGGGAGGAAAAACTGTTTTTT.

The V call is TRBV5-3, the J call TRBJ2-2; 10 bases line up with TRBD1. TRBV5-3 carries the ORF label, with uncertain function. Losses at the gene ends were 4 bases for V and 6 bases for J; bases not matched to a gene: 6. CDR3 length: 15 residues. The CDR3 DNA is TGTGCCAGAAGCATGGACAGGGGGAGGGCCGGGGAGCTGTTTTTT. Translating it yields CARSMDRGRAGELFF.

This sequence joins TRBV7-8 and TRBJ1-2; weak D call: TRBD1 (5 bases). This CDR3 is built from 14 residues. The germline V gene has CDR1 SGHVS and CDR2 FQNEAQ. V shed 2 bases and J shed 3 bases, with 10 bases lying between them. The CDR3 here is CASSLSVRDYGYTF. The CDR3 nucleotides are TGTGCCAGCAGCTTATCTGTCAGGGACTATGGCTACACCTTC.

CDR3 amino acids: CASSEEMEGKLFF. In DNA, the CDR3 is TGTGCCAGCAGTGAAGAAATGGAGGGAAAACTGTTTTTT. The chain uses TRBV2 and TRBJ1-4; D is uncertain. Trimming cost V 1 base and J 10 bases, with 10 bases left between them. The CDR3 has 13 amino acids. The germline CDR1 and CDR2 sequences are SNHLY and FYNNEI.

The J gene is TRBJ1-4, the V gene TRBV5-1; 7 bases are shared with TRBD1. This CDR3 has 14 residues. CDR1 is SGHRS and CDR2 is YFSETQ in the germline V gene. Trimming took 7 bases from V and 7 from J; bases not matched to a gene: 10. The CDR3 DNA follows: TGCGCCAGCCGCGACGGGACAGCACTTGAAAAACTGTTTTTT. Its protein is CASRDGTALEKLFF.

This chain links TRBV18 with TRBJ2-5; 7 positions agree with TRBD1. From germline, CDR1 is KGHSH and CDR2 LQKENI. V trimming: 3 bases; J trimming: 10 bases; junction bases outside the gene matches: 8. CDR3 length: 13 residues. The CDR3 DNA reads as TGTGCCAGCTCACCCAGACAGGGTTGGAGCCAGTACTTC. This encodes CASSPRQGWSQYF.

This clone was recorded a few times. CDR3 in DNA: TGTGCCAGCAGCCCTATGGGACAGGGCTATGGCTACACCTTC. Protein: CASSPMGQGYGYTF. The V and J genes are TRBV5-4 and TRBJ1-2; 9 nucleotides match TRBD1. The trim removed 4 bases at V and 4 bases at J, leaving 5 bases unmatched. Germline V gives CDR1 SGHNT, CDR2 YYREEE (reference sequence). The CDR3 length is 14 residues.

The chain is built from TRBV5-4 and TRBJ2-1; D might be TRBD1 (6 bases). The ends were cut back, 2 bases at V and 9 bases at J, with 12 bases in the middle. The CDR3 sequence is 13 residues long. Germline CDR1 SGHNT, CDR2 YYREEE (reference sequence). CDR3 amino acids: CASSFGQIPEQFF. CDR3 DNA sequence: TGTGCCAGCAGCTTCGGACAGATCCCTGAGCAGTTCTTC.

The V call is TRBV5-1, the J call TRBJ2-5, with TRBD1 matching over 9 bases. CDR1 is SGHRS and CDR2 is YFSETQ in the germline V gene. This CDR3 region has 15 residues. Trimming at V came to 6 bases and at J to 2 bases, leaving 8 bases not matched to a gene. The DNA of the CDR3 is TGCGCCAGCACACACATGACAGGGGGGCAAGAGACCCAGTACTTC. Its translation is CASTHMTGGQETQYF.

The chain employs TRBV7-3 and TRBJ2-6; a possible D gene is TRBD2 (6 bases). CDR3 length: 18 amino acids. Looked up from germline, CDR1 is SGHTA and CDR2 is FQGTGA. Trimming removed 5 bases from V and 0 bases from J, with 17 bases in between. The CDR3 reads CASSRGTPRGSGANVLTF. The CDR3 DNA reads TGTGCCAGCAGCCGAGGGACTCCCAGAGGCTCTGGGGCCAACGTCCTGACTTTC.

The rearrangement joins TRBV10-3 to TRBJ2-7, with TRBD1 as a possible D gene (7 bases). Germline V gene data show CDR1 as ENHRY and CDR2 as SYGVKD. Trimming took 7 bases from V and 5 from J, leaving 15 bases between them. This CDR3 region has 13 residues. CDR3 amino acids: CAINGGTVDEQYF. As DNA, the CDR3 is TGTGCCATCAATGGGGGGACAGTTGACGAGCAGTACTTC.

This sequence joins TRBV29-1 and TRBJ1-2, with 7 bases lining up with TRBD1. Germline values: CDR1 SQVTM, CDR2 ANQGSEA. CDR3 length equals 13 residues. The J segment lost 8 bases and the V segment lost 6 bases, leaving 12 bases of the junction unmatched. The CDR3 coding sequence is TGCAGCGTAGATGGACAGGCTCTCGGCGGCTACACCTTC. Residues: CSVDGQALGGYTF.

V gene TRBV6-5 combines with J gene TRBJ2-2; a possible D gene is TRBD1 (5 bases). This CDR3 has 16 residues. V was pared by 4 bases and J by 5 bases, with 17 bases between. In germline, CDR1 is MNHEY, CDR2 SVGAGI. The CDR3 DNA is TGTGCCAGCAGTTTACAGGTGAAAGCCGGGACCGGGGAGCTGTTTTTT. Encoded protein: CASSLQVKAGTGELFF.

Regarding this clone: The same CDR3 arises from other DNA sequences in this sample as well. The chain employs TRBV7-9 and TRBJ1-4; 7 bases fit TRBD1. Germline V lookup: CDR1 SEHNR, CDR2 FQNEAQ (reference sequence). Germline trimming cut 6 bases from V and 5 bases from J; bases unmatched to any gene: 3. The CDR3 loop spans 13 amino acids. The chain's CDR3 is CASSRGQNEKLFF. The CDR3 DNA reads TGTGCCAGCAGTCGGGGACAGAATGAAAAACTGTTTTTT.

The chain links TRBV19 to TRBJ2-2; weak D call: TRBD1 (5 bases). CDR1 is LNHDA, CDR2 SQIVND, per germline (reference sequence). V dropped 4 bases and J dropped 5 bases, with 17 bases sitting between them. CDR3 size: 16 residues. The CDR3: CASSTGAGYRTGELFF. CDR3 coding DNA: TGTGCCAGTAGTACCGGCGCAGGGTATAGGACCGGGGAGCTGTTTTTT. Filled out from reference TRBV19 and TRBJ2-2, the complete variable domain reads DGGITQSPKYLFRKEGQNVTLSCEQNLNHDAMYWYRQDPGQGLRLIYYSQIVNDFQKGDIAEGYSVSREKKESFPLTVTSAQKNPTAFYLCASSTGAGYRTGELFFGEGSRLTVL.

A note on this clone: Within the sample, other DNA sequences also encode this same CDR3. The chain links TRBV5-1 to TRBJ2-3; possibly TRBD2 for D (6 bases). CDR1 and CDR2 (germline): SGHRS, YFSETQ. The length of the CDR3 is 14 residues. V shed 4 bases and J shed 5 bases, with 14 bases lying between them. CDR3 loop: CASSLGTFGDTQYF. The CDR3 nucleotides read TGCGCCAGCAGCCTCGGGACTTTTGGAGATACGCAGTATTTT.

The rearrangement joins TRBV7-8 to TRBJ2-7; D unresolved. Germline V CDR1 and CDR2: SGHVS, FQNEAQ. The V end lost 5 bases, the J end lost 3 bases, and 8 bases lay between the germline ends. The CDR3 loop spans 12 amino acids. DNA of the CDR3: TGTGCCAGCAGCCCGACTCTCTACGAGCAGTACTTC. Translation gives CASSPTLYEQYF. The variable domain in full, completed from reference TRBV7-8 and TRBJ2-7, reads GAGVSQSPRYKVAKRGQDVALRCDPISGHVSLFWYQQALGQGPEFLTYFQNEAQLDKSGLPSDRFFAERPEGSVSTLKIQRTQQEDSAVYLCASSPTLYEQYFGPGTRLTVT.

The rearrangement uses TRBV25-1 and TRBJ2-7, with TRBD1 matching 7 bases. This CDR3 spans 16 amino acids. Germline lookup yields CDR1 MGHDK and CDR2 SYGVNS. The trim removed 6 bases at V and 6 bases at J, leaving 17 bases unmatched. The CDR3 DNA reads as TGTGCCAGCAGCGAACTCAGACAGGGACCATGGTTCGAGCAGTACTTC. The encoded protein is CASSELRQGPWFEQYF.

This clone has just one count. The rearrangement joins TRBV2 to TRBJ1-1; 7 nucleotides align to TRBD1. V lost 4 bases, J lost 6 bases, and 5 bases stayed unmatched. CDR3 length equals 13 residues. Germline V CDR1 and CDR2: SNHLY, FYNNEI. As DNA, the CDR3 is TGTGCCAGCAGTGGACAGGGTGTAGCTGAAGCTTTCTTT. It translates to CASSGQGVAEAFF.

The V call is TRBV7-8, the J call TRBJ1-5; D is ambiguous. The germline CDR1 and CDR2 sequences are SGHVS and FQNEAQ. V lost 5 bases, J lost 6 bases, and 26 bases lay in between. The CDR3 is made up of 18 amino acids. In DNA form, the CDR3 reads TGTGCCAGCAGCCACGTTGGAGGGTTTCTGGGAACGGCTCAGCCCCAGCATTTT. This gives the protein CASSHVGGFLGTAQPQHF. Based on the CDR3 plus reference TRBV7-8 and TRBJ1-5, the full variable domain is GAGVSQSPRYKVAKRGQDVALRCDPISGHVSLFWYQQALGQGPEFLTYFQNEAQLDKSGLPSDRFFAERPEGSVSTLKIQRTQQEDSAVYLCASSHVGGFLGTAQPQHFGDGTRLSIL.

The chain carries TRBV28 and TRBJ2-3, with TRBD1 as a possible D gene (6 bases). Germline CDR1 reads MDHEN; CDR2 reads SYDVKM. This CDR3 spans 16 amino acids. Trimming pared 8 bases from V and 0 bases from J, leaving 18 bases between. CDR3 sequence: CASPKPGESSTDTQYF. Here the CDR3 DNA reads TGTGCCAGCCCAAAACCAGGGGAGTCTAGCACAGATACGCAGTATTTT.

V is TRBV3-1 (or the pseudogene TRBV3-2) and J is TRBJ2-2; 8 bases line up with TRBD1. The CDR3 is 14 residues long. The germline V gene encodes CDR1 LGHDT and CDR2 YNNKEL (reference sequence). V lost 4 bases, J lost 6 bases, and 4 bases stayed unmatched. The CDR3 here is CASSPSGGPGELFF. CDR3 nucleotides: TGTGCCAGCAGCCCATCAGGGGGCCCCGGGGAGCTGTTTTTT.

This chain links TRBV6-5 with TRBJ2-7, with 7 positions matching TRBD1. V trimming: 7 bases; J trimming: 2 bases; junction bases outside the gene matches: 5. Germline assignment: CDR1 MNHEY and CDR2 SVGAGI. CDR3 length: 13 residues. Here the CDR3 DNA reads TGTGCCAGCACCGGGACAGTGACCTACGAGCAGTACTTC. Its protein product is CASTGTVTYEQYF.

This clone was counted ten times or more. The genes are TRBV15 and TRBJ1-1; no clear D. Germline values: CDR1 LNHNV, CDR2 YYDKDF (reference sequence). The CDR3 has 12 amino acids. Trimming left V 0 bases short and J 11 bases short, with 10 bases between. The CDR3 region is CATSRDSLRAFF. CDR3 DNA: TGTGCCACCAGCAGAGATTCCTTGAGGGCTTTCTTT.

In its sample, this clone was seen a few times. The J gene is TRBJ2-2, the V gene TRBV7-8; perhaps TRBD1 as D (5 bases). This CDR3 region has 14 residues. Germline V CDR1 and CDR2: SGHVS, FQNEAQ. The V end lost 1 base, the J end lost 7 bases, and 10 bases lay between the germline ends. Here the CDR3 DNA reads TGTGCCAGCAGCTTAGTGAGGCAGGGCGGGGAGCTGTTTTTT. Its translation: CASSLVRQGGELFF.

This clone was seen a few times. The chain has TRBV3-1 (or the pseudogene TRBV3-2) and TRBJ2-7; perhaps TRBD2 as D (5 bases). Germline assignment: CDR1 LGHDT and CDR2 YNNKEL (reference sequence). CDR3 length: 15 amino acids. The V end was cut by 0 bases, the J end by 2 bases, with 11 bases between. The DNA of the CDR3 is TGTGCCAGCAGCCAAGATGAATCGGGGACCTACGAGCAGTACTTC. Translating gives CASSQDESGTYEQYF.

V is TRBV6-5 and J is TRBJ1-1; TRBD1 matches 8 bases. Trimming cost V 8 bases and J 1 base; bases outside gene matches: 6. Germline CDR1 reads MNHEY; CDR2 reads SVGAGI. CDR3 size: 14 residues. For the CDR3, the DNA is TGTGCCAGCGGCCGCGACAGGGGGAACACTGAAGCTTTCTTT. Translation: CASGRDRGNTEAFF.

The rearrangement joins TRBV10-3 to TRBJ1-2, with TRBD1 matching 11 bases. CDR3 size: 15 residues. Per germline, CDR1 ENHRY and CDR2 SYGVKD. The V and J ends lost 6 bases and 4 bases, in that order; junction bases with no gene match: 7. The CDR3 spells CAISPRDRGSYGYTF. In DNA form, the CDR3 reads TGTGCCATCAGCCCCCGGGACAGGGGGTCCTATGGCTACACCTTC.